The T cell receptor (beta chain) described here comes from a study of regulatory T cells in long-lasting Graves disease. Study conclusions and caveats: It was in persistent disease that TRBV28, TRBJ1-2 and TRBJ2-5 were favored.

As for time point: newly diagnosed GD, antithyroid drugs for less than 3 months. Following extraction of RNA from PBMCs, that RNA was used to make the TCR library. V lost 4 bases, J lost 4 bases, and 13 bases stayed unmatched. The V gene's germline CDR1 is MNHEY and CDR2 SMNVEV (reference sequence). CDR3 size: 16 residues. This clonotype turned up a few times. What it binds is unknown. Building of the TCR beta libraries involved iRepertoire HTBI primers and Arm-PCR of CDR3 regions. Via MiXCR, TCRdb re-called the multiplex PCR reads, giving one row per CDR3 protein. The data hold fewer than 650,000 distinct CDR3 sequences, with roughly 16% observed a single time. The same data also went into a second study, on T cells in Graves' hyperthyroidism and ophthalmopathy. That source notes: No progression to ophthalmopathy during 18 months of follow-up defined stable disease. In the blood, most expanded thyroid clonotypes above 0.001 appeared as well.

This sample comprised peripheral blood mononuclear cells (PBMCs), obtained at new diagnosis, from a patient treated with antithyroid drugs. The V gene is TRBV27, the J gene TRBJ2-7, with 7 bases that match TRBD1. The TCR sequence derives from a woman in her thirties with Graves disease. The CDR3 region has the DNA TGTGCCAGCAGTTGGCGACAGGGCGAAGGGAGATACGAGCAGTACTTC. This codes for CASSWRQGEGRYEQYF.